Below, one T cell receptor (beta chain) is given with its context. Only in-frame clones appear in the TCRdb table, and some are missing; sequencing was by immunoSEQ multiplex PCR. The data hold over 150,000 clones, with about three quarters observed a single time. These data belong to a study of blood T cell repertoires in COVID-19. Study in general: In each case, the material was cDNA or gDNA derived from T cells, B-cell-depleted T cells, or PBMCs.

This CDR3 has 16 amino acids. The germline CDR1 and CDR2 sequences are MDHEN and SYDVKM. The junction had 8 bases not matched to a gene; V was cut back by 3 bases and J by 1 base. This rearrangement joins TRBV28 to TRBJ2-5, with 7 bases lining up with TRBD2. The sequence derives from a man older than 75 with acute or convalescent COVID-19. Input material: peripheral blood. The CDR3 loop reads CASSFGARGIQETQYF. DNA of the CDR3: TGTGCCAGCAGTTTCGGGGCGCGGGGGATCCAAGAGACCCAGTACTTC.